This TCR beta chain was documented in a study of OX40 agonist ivuxolimab in advanced cancers. About the research overall: As their treatment, patients were administered ivuxolimab, an agonistic anti-OX40 (CD134) antibody.

Findings and caveats of the study: What antigens the expanded peripheral T cells recognized was never established. Certain nonresponders likewise exhibited a low normalized T-cell clonal expansion.

CDR1 and CDR2 (germline): GTSNPN, SVGIG (reference sequence). This CDR3 contains 14 residues. V lost 3 bases and J lost 3, with 14 bases in between. As concerns this clone: The antigen remains unidentified.

TCRdb's table, derived via immunoSEQ multiplex PCR, lists solely in-frame clones and lacks some. The data hold tens of thousands of clones, with 70% to 90% observed a single time. This chain links TRBV30 with TRBJ1-2; TRBD1 might be the D (5 bases). The sequences come from CD4+ or CD8+ T cells sorted from blood, collected in a trial of the OX40 agonist ivuxolimab. This sequence was found in an adult with an advanced solid tumor such as melanoma, head and neck, liver or kidney cancer. The CDR3 coding sequence is TGTGCCTGGAGGGTTTCAGGGAGGGACTATGGCTACACCTTC. Translated, it gives CAWRVSGRDYGYTF.